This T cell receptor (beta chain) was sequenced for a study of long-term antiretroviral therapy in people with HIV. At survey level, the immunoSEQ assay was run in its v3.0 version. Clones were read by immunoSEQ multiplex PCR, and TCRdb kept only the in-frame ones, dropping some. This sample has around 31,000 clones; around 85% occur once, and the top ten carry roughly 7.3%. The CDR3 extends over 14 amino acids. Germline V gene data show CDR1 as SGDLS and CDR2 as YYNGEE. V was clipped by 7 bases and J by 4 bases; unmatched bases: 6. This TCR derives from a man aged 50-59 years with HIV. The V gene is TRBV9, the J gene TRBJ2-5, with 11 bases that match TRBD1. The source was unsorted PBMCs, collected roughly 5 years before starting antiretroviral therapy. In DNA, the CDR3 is TGTGCCAGCGGGGGGACAGGGGGTTTAGAGACCCAGTACTTC. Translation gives CASGGTGGLETQYF.